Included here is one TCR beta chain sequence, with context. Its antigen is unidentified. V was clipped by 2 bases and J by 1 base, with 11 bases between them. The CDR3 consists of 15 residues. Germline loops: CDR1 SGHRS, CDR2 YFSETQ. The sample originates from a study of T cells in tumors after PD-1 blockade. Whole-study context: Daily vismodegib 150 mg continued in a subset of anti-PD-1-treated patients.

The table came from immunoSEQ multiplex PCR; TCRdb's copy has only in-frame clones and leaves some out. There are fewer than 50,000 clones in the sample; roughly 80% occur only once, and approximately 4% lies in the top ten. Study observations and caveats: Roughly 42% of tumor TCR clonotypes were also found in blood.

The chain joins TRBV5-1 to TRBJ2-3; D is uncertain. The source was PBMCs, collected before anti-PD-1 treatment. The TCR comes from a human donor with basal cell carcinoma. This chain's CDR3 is CASSLGFTGTDTQYF. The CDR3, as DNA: TGCGCCAGCAGCTTAGGATTCACAGGCACAGATACGCAGTATTTT.